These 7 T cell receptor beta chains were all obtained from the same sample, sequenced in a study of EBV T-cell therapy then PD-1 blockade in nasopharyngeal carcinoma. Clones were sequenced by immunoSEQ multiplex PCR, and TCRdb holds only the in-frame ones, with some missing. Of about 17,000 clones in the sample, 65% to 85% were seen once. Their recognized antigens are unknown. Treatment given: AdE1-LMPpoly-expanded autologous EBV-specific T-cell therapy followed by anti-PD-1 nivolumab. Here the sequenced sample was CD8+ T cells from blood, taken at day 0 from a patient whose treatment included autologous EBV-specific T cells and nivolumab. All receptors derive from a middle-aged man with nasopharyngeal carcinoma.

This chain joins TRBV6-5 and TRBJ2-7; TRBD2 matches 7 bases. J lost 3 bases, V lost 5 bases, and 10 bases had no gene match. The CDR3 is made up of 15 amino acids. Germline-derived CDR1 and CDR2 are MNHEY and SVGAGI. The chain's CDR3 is CASSPALWGGYEQYF. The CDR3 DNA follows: TGTGCCAGCAGTCCGGCCTTGTGGGGGGGCTACGAGCAGTACTTC.

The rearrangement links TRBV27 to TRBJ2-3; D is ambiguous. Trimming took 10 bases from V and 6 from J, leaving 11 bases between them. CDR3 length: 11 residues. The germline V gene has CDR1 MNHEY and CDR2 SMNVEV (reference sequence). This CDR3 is CATAQWDTQYF. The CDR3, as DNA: TGTGCCACCGCCCAGTGGGATACGCAGTATTTT.

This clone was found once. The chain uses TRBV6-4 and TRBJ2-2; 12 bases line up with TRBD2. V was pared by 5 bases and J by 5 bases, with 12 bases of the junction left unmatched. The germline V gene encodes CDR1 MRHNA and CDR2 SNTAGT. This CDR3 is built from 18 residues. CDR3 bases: TGTGCCAGCAGTCCCTCAACTAGCGGGGGGTTTGAAACCGGGGAGCTGTTTTTT. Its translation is CASSPSTSGGFETGELFF.

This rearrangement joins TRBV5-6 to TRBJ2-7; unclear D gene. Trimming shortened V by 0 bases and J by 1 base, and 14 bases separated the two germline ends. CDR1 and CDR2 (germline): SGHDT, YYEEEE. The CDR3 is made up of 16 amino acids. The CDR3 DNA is TGTGCCAGCAGCTTGGGACATGGGAAGTCATCCTACGAGCAGTACTTC. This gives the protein CASSLGHGKSSYEQYF.

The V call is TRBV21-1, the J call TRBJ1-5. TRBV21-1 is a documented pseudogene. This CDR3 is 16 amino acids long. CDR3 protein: CASSKVVGAANQPQHF. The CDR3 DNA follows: TGTGCCAGCAGCAAAGTTGTGGGAGCAGCCAATCAGCCCCAGCATTTT.

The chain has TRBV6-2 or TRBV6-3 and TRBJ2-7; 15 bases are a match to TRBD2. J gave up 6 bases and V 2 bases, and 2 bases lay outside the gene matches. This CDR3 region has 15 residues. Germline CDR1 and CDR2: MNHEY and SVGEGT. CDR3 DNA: TGTGCCAGCAGTTACGGGACTAGCGGGGGGTCCGAGCAGTACTTC. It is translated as CASSYGTSGGSEQYF.

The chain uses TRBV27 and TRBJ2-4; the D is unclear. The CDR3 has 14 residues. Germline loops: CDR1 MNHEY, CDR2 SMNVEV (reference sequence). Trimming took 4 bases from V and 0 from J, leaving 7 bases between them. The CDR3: CASSSALAKNIQYF. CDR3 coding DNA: TGTGCCAGCAGTTCAGCACTAGCCAAAAACATTCAGTACTTC.